These 12 T cell receptor beta chains were sequenced from one sample in a study of CD8 T cells in Susac syndrome. Random hexamers primed reverse transcription of about 0.45 to 1 ug RNA. One entry per CDR3 protein results from TCRdb running MiXCR on the immunoSEQ multiplex PCR reads. The table records some 400,000 distinct CDR3 sequences, 85% to 90% of them present only once. Sequencing was carried out using CD8+ T cells from PBMCs. These receptors all come from a human donor with multiple sclerosis.

The chain combines TRBV19 with TRBJ2-7; D unclear. CDR3 length: 13 residues. Germline assignment: CDR1 LNHDA and CDR2 SQIVND (reference sequence). The V end lost 11 bases, the J end lost 4 bases, and 18 bases lay between the germline ends. CDR3 residues: CAHELGYPYEQYF. DNA for the CDR3: TGTGCCCACGAGTTAGGGTACCCTTACGAGCAGTACTTC.

The V gene is TRBV12-1, the J gene TRBJ1-1; whether TRBD1, the table's D call, matches the DNA was not checked. TRBV12-1 is assigned pseudogene status. The CDR3 contains 16 residues. The CDR3 reads CASSYRQPRGRAEAFF. Here the CDR3 DNA reads TGTGCCAGCAGCTACCGCCAACCCAGGGGTCGTGCTGAAGCTTTCTTT.

The chain carries TRBV2 and TRBJ2-3, with TRBD2 matching over 10 bases. The CDR3 is 16 amino acids. Trimming at V came to 0 bases and at J to 4 bases, leaving 4 bases not matched to a gene. Germline values: CDR1 SNHLY, CDR2 FYNNEI. The CDR3 sequence is CASSEAGLAGADTQYF. CDR3 DNA sequence: TGTGCCAGCAGTGAAGCGGGCCTAGCGGGGGCAGATACGCAGTATTTT.

This clonotype was seen a few times. The rearrangement uses TRBV6-1 and TRBJ2-5; weak D call: TRBD1 (5 bases). Between the trimmed V and J ends, which lost 7 bases and 0 bases, there was a span of 15 bases. This CDR3 contains 15 residues. The germline V gene has CDR1 MNHNS and CDR2 SASEGT. The CDR3 loop reads CASTPRARHQETQYF. The CDR3 DNA follows: TGTGCCAGCACCCCCAGGGCCAGGCACCAAGAGACCCAGTACTTC.

V and J are TRBV3-1 and TRBJ2-1; D uncertain. The CDR3 sequence is 12 residues long. V lost 1 base and J 5 bases, leaving 3 bases between the germline ends. Germline CDR1 LGHDT, CDR2 YNNKEL (reference sequence). DNA of the CDR3: TGTGCCAGCAGCCAAGCTAACAATGAGCAGTTCTTC. Translating it yields CASSQANNEQFF.

The gene calls are TRBV7-3 and TRBJ2-1; D not resolved. Trimming took off 5 bases at V and 6 bases at J, with 11 bases between the two ends. CDR3 length equals 13 residues. Germline V gene sequence: CDR1 SGHTA, CDR2 FQGTGA. CDR3 sequence (DNA): TGTGCCAGCAGCCCGATTCCAGGCAATGAGCAGTTCTTC. Its protein product is CASSPIPGNEQFF.

The chain uses TRBV19 and TRBJ1-4, with 7 bases identical to TRBD1. The CDR3 runs 14 residues. V shed 3 bases and J 6 bases; nucleotides not matched to a gene: 4. Germline V gene lookup returns CDR1 LNHDA and CDR2 SQIVND (reference sequence). The chain's CDR3 is CASSMTGRDEKLFF. As DNA, the CDR3 is TGTGCCAGTAGTATGACAGGGCGTGATGAAAAACTGTTTTTT.

The chain recombines TRBV27 with TRBJ2-7; 8 nucleotides line up with TRBD2. CDR1 and CDR2 from the germline V gene are MNHEY and SMNVEV (reference sequence). This CDR3 has 14 residues. V shed 1 base and J 6 bases; nucleotides not matched to a gene: 5. Here the CDR3 reads CASSLLRGVGEQYF. DNA of the CDR3: TGTGCCAGCAGTTTATTGCGGGGGGTGGGCGAGCAGTACTTC.

The gene calls are TRBV27 and TRBJ2-7, with TRBD1 as a possible D gene (6 bases). Germline lookup yields CDR1 MNHEY and CDR2 SMNVEV (reference sequence). The V end was cut by 2 bases, the J end by 6 bases, with 20 bases between. CDR3 length equals 16 residues. DNA for the CDR3: TGTGCCAGCAGTTTAGTGGCAGGGGAGTCATCCCGCGAGCAGTACTTC. The encoded protein is CASSLVAGESSREQYF.

The chain links TRBV11-2 to TRBJ2-1; D is uncertain. The CDR3 has 11 amino acids. V was pared by 5 bases and J by 9 bases, with 8 bases between. The germline gives CDR1 SGHAT, CDR2 FQNNGV. CDR3 loop: CASSTDSEQFF. CDR3 in DNA: TGTGCCAGCAGCACTGACTCTGAGCAGTTCTTC.

The CDR3 reads CASSDVYNEQYF. CDR3 coding DNA: TGTGCCAGCAGTGATGTATATAACGAGCAGTACTTC. The chain is built from TRBV2 and TRBJ2-7; D call uncertain. V was pared by 3 bases and J by 5 bases, with 8 bases between. The CDR3 has 12 amino acids. Per the germline V gene, CDR1 is SNHLY and CDR2 is FYNNEI.

The rearrangement uses TRBV28 and TRBJ1-1; D is unclear. CDR3 size: 12 residues. CDR1 and CDR2 (germline): MDHEN, SYDVKM. The V gene lost 6 bases and the J gene lost 5 bases, with 10 bases spanning the gap. DNA of the CDR3: TGTGCCAGCAGACGGTTTGAGACTGAAGCTTTCTTT. The encoded protein is CASRRFETEAFF. Together with reference TRBV28 and TRBJ1-1, the CDR3 gives the full variable domain: DVKVTQSSRYLVKRTGEKVFLECVQDMDHENMFWYRQDPGLGLRLIYFSYDVKMKEKGDIPEGYSVSREKKERFSLILESASTNQTSMYLCASRRFETEAFFGQGTRLTVV.